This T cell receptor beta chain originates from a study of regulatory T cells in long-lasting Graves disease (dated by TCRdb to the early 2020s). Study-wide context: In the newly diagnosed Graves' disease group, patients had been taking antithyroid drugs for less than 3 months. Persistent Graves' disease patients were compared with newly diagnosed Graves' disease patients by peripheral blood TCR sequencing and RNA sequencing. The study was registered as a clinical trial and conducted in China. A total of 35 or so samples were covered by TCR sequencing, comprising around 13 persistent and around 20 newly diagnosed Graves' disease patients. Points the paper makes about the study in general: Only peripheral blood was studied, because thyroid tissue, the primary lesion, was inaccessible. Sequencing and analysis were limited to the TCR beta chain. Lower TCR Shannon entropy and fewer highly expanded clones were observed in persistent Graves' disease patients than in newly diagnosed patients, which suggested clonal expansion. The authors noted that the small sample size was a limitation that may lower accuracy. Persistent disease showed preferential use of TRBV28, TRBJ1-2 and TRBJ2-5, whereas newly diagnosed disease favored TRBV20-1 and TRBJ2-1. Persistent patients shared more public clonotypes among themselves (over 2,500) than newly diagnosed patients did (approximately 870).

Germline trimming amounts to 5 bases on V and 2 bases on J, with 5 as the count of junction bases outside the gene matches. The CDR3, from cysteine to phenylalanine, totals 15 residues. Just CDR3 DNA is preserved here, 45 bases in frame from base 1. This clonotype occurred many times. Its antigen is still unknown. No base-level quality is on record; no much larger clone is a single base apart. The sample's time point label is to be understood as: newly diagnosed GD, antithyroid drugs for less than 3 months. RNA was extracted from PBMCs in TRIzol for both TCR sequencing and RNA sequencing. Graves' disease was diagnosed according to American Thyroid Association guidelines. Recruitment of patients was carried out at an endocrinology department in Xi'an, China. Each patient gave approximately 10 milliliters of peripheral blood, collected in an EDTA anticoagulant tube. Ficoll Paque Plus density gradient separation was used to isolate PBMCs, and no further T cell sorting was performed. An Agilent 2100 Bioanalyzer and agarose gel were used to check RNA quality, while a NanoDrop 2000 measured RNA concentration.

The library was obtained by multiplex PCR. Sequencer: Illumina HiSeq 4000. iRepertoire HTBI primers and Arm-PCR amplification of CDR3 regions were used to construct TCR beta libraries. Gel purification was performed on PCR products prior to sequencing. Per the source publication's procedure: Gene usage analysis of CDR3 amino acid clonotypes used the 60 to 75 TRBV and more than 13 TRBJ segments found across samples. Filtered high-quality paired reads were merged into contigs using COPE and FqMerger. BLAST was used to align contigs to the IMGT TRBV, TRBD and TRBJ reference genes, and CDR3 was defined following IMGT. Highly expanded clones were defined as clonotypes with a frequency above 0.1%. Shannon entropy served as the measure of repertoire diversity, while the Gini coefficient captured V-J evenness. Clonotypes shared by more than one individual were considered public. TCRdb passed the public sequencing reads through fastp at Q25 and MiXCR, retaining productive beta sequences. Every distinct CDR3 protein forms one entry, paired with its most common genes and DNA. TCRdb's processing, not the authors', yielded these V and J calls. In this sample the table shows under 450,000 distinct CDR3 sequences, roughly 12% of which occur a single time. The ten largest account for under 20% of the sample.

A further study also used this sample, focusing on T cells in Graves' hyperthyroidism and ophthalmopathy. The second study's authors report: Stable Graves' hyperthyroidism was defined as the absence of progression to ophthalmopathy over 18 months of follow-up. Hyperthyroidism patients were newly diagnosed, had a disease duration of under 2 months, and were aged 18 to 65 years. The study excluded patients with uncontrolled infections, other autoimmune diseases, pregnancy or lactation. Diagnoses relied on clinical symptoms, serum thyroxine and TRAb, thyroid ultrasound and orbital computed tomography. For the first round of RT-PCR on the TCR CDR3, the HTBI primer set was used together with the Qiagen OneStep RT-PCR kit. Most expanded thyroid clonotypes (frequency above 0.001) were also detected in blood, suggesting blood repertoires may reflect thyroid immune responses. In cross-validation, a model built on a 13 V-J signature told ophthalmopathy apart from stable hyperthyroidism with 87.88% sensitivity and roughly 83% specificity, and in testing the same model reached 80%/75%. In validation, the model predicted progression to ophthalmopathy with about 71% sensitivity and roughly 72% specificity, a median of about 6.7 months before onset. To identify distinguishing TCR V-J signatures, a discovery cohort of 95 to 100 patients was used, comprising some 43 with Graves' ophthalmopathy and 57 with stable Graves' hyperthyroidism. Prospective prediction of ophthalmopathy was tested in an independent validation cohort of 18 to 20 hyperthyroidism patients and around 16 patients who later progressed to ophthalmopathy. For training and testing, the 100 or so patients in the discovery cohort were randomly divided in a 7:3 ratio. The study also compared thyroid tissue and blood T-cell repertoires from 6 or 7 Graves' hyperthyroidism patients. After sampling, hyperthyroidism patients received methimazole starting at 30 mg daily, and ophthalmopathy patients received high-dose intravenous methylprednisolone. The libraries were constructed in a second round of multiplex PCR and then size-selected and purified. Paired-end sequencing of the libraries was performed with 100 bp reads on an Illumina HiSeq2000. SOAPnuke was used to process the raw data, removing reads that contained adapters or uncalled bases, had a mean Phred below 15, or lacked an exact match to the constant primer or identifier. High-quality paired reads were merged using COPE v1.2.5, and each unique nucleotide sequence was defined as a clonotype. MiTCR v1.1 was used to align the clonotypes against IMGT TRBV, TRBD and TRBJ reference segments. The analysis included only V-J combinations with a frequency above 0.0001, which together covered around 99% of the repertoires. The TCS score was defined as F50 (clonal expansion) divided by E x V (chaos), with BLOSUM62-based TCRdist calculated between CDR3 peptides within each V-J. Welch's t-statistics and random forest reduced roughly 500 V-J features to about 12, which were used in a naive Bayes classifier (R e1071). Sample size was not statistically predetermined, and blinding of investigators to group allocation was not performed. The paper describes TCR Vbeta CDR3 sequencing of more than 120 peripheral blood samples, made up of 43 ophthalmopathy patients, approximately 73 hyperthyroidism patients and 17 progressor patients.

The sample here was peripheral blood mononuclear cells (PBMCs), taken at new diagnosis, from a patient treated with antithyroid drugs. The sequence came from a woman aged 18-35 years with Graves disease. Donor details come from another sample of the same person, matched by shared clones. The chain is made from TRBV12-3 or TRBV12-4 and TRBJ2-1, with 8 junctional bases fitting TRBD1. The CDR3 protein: CASSILQGAYNEQFF. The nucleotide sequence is TGTGCCAGCAGTATACTACAGGGGGCCTACAATGAGCAGTTCTTC.